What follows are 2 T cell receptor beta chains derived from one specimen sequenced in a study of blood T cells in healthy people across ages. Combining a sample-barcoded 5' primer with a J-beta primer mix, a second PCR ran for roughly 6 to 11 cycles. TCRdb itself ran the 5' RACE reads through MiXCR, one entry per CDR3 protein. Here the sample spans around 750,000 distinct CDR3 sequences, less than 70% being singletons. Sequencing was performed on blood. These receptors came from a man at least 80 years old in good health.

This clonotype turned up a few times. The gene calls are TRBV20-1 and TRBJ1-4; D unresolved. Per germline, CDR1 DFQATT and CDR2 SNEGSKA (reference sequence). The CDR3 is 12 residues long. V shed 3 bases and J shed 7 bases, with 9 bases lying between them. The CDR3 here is CSASLDIEKLFF. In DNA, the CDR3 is TGCAGTGCTAGCCTCGACATTGAAAAACTGTTTTTT.

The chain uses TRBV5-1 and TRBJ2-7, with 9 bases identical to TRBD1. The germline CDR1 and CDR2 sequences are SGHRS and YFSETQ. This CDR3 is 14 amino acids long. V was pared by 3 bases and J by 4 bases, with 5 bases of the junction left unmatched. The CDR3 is CASSSGTGHYEQYF. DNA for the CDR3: TGCGCCAGCAGCTCCGGGACAGGGCATTACGAGCAGTACTTC.